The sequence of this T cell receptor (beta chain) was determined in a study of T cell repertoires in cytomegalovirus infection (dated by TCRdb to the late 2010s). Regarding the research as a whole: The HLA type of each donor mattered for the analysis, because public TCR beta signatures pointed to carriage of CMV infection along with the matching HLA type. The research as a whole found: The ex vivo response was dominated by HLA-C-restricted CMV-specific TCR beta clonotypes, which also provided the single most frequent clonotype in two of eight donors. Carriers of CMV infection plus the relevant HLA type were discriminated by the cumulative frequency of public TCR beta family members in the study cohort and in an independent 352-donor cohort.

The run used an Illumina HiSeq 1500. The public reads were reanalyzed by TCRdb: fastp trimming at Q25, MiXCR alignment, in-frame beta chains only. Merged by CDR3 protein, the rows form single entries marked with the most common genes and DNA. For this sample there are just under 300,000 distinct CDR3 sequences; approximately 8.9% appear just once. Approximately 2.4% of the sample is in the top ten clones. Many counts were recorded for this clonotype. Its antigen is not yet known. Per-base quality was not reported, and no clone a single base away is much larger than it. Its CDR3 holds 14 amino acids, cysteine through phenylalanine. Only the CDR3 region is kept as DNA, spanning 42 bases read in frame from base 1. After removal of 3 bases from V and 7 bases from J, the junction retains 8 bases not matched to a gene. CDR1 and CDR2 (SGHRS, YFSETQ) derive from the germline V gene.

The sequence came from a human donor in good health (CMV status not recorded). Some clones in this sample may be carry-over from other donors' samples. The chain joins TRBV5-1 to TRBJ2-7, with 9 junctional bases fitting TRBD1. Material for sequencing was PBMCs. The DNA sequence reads TGCGCCAGCAGCTCACAGGGGGCGTTGAGAGAGCAGTACTTC. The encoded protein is CASSSQGALREQYF.